Described below is a single TCR beta chain sequence and its context. Its cognate antigen is unknown. In the same sample, other DNA sequences code for this CDR3. Vbeta (60) and Jbeta (13) primers were used in the PCR. Sequencing was performed with immunoSEQ multiplex PCR; in TCRdb, only in-frame clones are kept and a portion is missing. Of more than 150,000 clones listed, 75% to 85% were seen once; the top ten hold around 1.9%. This sample is part of a study of cytomegalovirus exposure and HLA in healthy donors. General study points: Indistinguishability led to the exclusion of some V segments, TRBV6-2 and TRBV6-3 included.

This CDR3 has 13 amino acids. Germline V gene sequence: CDR1 MDHEN, CDR2 SYDVKM. V shed 3 bases and J shed 0 bases, with 5 bases lying between them. The chain is built from TRBV28 and TRBJ1-1; D remains ambiguous. The sample taken for sequencing was PBMCs. The receptor's source is a woman under 30 in good health and CMV-seropositive. CDR3 loop: CASSFSLNTEAFF. CDR3 nucleotides: TGTGCCAGCAGTTTCTCTTTGAACACTGAAGCTTTCTTT.